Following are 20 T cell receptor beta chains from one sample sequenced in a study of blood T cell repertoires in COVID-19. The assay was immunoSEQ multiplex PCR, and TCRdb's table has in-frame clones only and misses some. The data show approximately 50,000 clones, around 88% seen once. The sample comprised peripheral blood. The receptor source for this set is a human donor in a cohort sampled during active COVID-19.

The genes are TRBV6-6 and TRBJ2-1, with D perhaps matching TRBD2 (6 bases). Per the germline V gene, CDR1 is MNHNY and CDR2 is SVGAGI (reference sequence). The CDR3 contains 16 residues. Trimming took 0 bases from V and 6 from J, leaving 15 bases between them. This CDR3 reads CASSYSRSGSRNEQFF. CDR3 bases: TGTGCCAGCAGTTACTCGAGATCCGGGAGTCGCAATGAGCAGTTCTTC.

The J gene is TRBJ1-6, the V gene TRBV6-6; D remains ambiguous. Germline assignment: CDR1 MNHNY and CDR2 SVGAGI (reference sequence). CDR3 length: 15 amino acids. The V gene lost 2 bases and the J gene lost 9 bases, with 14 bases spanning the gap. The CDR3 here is CASSYSGPEGSPLHF. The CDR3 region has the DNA TGTGCCAGCAGTTACAGCGGGCCAGAGGGTTCACCCCTCCACTTT.

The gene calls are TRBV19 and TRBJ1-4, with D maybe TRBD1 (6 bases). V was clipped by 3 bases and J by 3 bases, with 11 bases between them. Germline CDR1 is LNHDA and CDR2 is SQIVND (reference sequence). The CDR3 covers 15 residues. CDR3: CASSIARGPNEKLFF. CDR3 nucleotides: TGTGCCAGTAGTATCGCCAGGGGACCTAATGAAAAACTGTTTTTT.

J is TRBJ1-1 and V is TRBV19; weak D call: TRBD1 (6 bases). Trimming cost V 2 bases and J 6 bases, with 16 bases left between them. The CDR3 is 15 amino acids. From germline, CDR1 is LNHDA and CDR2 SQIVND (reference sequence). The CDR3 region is CASSISSGGRAEAFF. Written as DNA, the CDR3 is TGTGCCAGTAGTATAAGCTCGGGGGGCCGCGCTGAAGCTTTCTTT.

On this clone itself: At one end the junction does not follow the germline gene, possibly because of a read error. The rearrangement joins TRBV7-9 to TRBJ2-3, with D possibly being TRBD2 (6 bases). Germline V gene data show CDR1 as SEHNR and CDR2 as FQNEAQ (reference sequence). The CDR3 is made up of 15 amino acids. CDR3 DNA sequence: TGTGCCAGCAGTTTAGGGACCAGCGGGCGAGATACGCAGTATTTT. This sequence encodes CASSLGTSGRDTQYF.

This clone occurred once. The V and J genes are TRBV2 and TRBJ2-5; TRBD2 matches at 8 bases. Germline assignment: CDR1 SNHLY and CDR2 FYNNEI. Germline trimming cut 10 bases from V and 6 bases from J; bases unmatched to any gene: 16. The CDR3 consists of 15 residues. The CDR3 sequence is CATDRGGLGKKTQYF. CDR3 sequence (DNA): TGTGCCACCGATCGAGGGGGACTAGGCAAAAAGACCCAGTACTTC.

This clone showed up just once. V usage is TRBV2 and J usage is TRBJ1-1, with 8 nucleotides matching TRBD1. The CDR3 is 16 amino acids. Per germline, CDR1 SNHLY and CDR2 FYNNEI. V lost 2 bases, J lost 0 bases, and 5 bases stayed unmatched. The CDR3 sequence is CASSESQGALNTEAFF. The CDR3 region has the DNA TGTGCCAGCAGTGAAAGTCAGGGGGCTCTGAACACTGAAGCTTTCTTT.

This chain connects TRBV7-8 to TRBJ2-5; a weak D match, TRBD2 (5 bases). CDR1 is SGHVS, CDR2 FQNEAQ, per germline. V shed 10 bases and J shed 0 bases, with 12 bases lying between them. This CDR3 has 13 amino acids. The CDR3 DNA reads TGTGCCACGAGAGCGGAGTACCAAGAGACCCAGTACTTC. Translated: CATRAEYQETQYF.

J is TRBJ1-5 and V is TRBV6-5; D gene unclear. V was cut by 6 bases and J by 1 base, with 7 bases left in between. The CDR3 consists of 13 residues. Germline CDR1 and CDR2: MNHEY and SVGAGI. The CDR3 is CASRENSNQPQHF. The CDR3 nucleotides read TGTGCCAGCAGGGAGAACAGCAATCAGCCCCAGCATTTT.

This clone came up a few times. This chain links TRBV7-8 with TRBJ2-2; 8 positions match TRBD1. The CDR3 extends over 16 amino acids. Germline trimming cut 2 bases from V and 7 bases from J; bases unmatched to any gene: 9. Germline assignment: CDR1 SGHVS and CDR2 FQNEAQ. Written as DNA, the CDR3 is TGTGCCAGCAGCTTAAGTCAGGGGGCGCTAAGCGGGGAGCTGTTTTTT. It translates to CASSLSQGALSGELFF.

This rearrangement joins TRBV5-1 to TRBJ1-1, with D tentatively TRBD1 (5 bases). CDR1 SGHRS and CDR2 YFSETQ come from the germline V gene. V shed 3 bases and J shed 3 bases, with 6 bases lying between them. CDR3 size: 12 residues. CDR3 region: CASSWGDTEAFF. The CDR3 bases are TGCGCCAGCAGCTGGGGGGACACTGAAGCTTTCTTT.

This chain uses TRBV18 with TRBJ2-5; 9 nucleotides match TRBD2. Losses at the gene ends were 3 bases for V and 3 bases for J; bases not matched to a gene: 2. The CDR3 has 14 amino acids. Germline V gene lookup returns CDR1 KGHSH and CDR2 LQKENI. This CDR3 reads CASSPGLAEETQYF. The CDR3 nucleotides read TGTGCCAGCTCACCGGGACTAGCAGAAGAGACCCAGTACTTC.

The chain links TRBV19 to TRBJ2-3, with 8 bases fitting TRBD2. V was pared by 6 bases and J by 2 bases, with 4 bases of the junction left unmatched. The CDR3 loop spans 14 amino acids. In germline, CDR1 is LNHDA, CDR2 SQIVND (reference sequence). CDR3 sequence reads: CASRASGFTDTQYF. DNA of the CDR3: TGTGCCAGTAGGGCTAGCGGGTTCACAGATACGCAGTATTTT.

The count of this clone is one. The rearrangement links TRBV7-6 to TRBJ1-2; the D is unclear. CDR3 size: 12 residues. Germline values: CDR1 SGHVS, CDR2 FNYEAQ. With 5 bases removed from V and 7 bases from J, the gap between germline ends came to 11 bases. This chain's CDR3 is CASSPPEGGYTF. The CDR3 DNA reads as TGTGCCAGCAGCCCGCCCGAGGGTGGCTACACCTTC. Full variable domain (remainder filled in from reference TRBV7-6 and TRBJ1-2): GAGVSQSPRYKVTKRGQDVALRCDPISGHVSLYWYRQALGQGPEFLTYFNYEAQQDKSGLPNDRFSAERPEGSISTLTIQRTEQRDSAMYRCASSPPEGGYTFGSGTRLTVV.

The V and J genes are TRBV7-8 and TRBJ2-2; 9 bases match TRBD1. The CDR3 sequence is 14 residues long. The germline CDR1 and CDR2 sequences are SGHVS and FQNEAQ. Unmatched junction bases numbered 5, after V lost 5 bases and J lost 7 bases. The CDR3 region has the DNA TGTGCCAGCAGCGTACAGGGGGCGGGCGGGGAGCTGTTTTTT. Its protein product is CASSVQGAGGELFF.

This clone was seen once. The CDR3 is CASTSGGPGYTF. In nucleotides, the CDR3 is TGTGCCAGCACCTCAGGGGGCCCTGGCTACACCTTC. The chain combines TRBV9 with TRBJ1-2; 8 bases agree with TRBD1. The CDR3 length is 12 residues. Trimming removed 6 bases from V and 7 bases from J; junction bases left unmatched: 5. Germline values: CDR1 SGDLS, CDR2 YYNGEE.

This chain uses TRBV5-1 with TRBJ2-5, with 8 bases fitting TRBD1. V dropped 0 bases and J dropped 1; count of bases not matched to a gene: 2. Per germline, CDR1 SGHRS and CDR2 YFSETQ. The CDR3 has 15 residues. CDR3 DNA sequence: TGCGCCAGCAGCTTGGAAGGGACAGGCCAAGAGACCCAGTACTTC. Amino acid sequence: CASSLEGTGQETQYF.

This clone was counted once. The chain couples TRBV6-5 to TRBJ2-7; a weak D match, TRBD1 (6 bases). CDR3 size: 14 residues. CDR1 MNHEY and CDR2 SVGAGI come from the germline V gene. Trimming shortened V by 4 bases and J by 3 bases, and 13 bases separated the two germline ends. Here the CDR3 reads CASSFATGFYEQYF. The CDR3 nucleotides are TGTGCCAGCAGTTTCGCAACAGGGTTCTACGAGCAGTACTTC.

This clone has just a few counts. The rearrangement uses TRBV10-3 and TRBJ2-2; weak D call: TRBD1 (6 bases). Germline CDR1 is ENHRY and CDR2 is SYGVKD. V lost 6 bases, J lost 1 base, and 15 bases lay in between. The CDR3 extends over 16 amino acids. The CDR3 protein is CAISPRQDKNTGELFF. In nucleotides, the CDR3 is TGTGCCATCAGCCCGAGACAGGATAAGAACACCGGGGAGCTGTTTTTT.

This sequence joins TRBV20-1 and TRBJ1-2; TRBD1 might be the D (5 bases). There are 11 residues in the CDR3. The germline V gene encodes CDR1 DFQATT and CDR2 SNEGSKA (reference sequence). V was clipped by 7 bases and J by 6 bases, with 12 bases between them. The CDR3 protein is CSGGVHDGYTF. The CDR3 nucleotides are TGCAGTGGGGGGGTACATGATGGCTACACCTTC.